The 3 T cell receptor beta chains listed next were all sequenced from one sample in a study of blood T cell repertoires in COVID-19. The repertoire was sequenced with immunoSEQ multiplex PCR; TCRdb's copy has only in-frame clones and lacks some. The sample includes 140,000 to 150,000 clones, more than 70% of them seen just once. Sequencing input: peripheral blood. The receptors originated from a man aged 55-75 years with active or convalescent COVID-19.

The chain has TRBV28 and TRBJ2-2; a weak D match, TRBD2 (5 bases). Germline V CDR1 and CDR2: MDHEN, SYDVKM. The CDR3 spans 14 residues. The V gene lost 7 bases and the J gene lost 7 bases, with 16 bases spanning the gap. The CDR3 is CASTASGSDGELFF. The CDR3 DNA is TGTGCCAGCACTGCCTCGGGGTCGGACGGGGAGCTGTTTTTT.

The chain couples TRBV15 to TRBJ2-7; maybe TRBD2 (5 bases). The germline V gene has CDR1 LNHNV and CDR2 YYDKDF (reference sequence). The CDR3 sequence is 14 residues long. Deletions cut 3 bases from V and 0 bases from J, with 9 bases between. The CDR3 sequence is CATSRGAHSYEQYF. For the CDR3, the DNA is TGTGCCACCAGCAGGGGAGCGCACTCCTACGAGCAGTACTTC.

V gene TRBV7-3 combines with J gene TRBJ2-1; D perhaps matches TRBD1 (5 bases). CDR1 is SGHTA and CDR2 is FQGTGA in the germline V gene. The CDR3 loop spans 15 amino acids. Between the trimmed V and J ends, which lost 0 bases and 0 bases, there was a span of 6 bases. CDR3 bases: TGTGCCAGCAGCTTAACAGGGGACTCCTACAATGAGCAGTTCTTC. This codes for CASSLTGDSYNEQFF.